A selection of T cell receptor beta chains follows, all from one sample in a study of blood T cell repertoires in COVID-19. The protocol was immunoSEQ multiplex PCR, while the TCRdb copy is restricted to in-frame clones and leaves out a portion. The table includes some 130,000 clones, more than 70% detected once. The specimen sequenced was peripheral blood. Receptors were obtained from a man between 50 and 59 years old with acute or convalescent COVID-19. The CDR3 runs from the conserved cysteine through the conserved F or W. The order of the fields is D gene, V gene, J gene, clone size, CDR3 protein, CDR3 DNA. The D gene is left open where the match is weak. Not all rows give a size; the values are once, few, many and, for expanded clones, a class.

NA,TRBV9,TRBJ1-3,few,CASSEGLPGNTIYF,TGTGCCAGCAGCGAGGGACTTCCCGGAAACACCATATATTTT
NA,TRBV3-1/TRBV3-2,TRBJ2-7,NA,CASSYGHLSYEQYF,TGTGCCAGCAGCTACGGACACCTCTCCTACGAGCAGTACTTC
NA,TRBV19,TRBJ1-1,NA,CASGTSGPEAFF,TGTGCCAGTGGAACTTCAGGGCCTGAAGCTTTCTTT
TRBD2,TRBV9,TRBJ2-5,once,CASSVTGIAGGGQETQYF,TGTGCCAGCAGCGTGACGGGAATAGCGGGGGGAGGACAAGAGACCCAGTACTTC
TRBD2,TRBV5-4,TRBJ2-1,NA,CASSSGTITYNEQFF,TGTGCCAGCAGCTCCGGGACTATAACATACAATGAGCAGTTCTTC
TRBD2,TRBV2,TRBJ2-1,few,CAGTSPFASGRSSQFF,TGTGCCGGCACCAGTCCTTTCGCTAGCGGGAGGTCGTCGCAGTTCTTC
TRBD2,TRBV4-1,TRBJ2-1,NA,CASSQTGLAEIYNEQFF,TGCGCCAGCAGCCAAACAGGACTAGCGGAGATTTACAATGAGCAGTTCTTC
NA,TRBV19,TRBJ2-7,NA,CASSIQGKGLYEQYF,TGTGCCAGTAGTATCCAGGGGAAAGGACTCTACGAGCAGTACTTC
NA,TRBV5-1,TRBJ1-2,NA,CASSLVGLDYGYTF,TGCGCCAGCAGCTTGGTGGGGCTCGACTATGGCTACACCTTC
TRBD1,TRBV28,TRBJ2-5,NA,CASRHVGTGGFQETQYF,TGTGCCAGCAGGCATGTCGGGACAGGGGGCTTCCAAGAGACCCAGTACTTC